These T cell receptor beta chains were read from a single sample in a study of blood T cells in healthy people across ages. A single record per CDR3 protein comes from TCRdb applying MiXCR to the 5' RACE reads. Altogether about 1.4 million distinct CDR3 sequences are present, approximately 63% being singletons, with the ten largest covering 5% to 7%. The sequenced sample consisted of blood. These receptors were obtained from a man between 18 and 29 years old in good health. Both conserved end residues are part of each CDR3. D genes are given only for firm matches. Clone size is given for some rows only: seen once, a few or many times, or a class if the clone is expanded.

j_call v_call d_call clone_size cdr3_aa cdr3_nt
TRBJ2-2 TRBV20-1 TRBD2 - CSASPFKTSGSGTGELFF TGCAGTGCTAGTCCCTTTAAGACTAGCGGGAGCGGCACCGGGGAGCTGTTTTTT
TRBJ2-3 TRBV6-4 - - CASSDTWRQGKSTQYF TGTGCCAGCAGTGATACTTGGCGCCAGGGCAAGAGTACGCAGTATTTT
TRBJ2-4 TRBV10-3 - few CAIGDSKNIQYF TGTGCCATCGGTGACAGCAAAAACATTCAGTACTTC
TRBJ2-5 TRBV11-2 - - CASSHHMGEETQYF TGTGCCAGCAGTCACCACATGGGTGAAGAGACCCAGTACTTC
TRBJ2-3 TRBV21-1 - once CASQGAGDTQYF TGTGCCAGTCAGGGGGCGGGAGATACGCAGTATTTT
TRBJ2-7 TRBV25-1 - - CASKAAGEYYEQYF TGTGCCTCTAAGGCGGCAGGGGAATACTACGAGCAGTACTTC
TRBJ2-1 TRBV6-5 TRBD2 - CASSYRQAGGPDEQFF TGTGCCAGCAGTTACCGACAAGCGGGGGGCCCGGATGAGCAGTTCTTC
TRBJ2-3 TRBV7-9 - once CASSSPNRAGGTDTQYF TGTGCCAGCAGCTCCCCAAACAGGGCGGGGGGCACAGATACGCAGTATTTT
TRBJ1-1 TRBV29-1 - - CSPSYGQKENTEAFF TGCAGCCCTTCGTATGGACAGAAGGAGAACACTGAAGCTTTCTTT
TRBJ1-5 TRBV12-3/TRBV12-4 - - CACGTDPNQPQHF TGTGCCTGTGGTACAGATCCTAATCAGCCCCAGCATTTT
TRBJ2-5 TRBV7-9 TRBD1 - CASSLLTGTIAETQYF TGTGCCAGCAGCTTATTGACAGGGACGATTGCGGAGACCCAGTACTTC
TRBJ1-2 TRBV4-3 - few CASSQEGQGGYTF TGCGCCAGCAGCCAAGAGGGGCAGGGTGGCTACACCTTC
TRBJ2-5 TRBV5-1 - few CASSLERLRGHQETQYF TGCGCCAGCAGCTTGGAAAGACTGCGGGGACACCAAGAGACCCAGTACTTC
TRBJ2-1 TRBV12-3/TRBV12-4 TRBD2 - CASSLLAGVMFF TGTGCCAGCAGTTTACTAGCGGGAGTTATGTTCTTC
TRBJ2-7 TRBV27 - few CASSAGSGYEQYF TGTGCCAGCAGTGCAGGGTCGGGCTACGAGCAGTACTTC
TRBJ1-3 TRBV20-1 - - CSAPVHSGNTIYF TGCAGTGCCCCAGTCCACTCTGGAAACACCATATATTTT
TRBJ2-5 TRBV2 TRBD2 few CASSFILSGSGGETQYF TGTGCCAGCAGTTTCATCCTTAGCGGGAGTGGTGGGGAGACCCAGTACTTC
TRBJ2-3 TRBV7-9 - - CASSSGLSASTDTQYF TGTGCCAGCAGCTCCGGACTTTCTGCTAGCACAGATACGCAGTATTTT
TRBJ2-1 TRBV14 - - CASSQETGHEQFF TGTGCCAGCAGCCAAGAAACCGGCCATGAGCAGTTCTTC
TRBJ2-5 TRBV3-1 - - CASSQEWGPSSIEGGETQYF TGTGCCAGCAGCCAAGAGTGGGGTCCGTCATCAATTGAGGGGGGCGAGACCCAGTACTTC
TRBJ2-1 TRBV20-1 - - CSAKDFRRDSYNEQFF TGCAGTGCCAAAGACTTCAGGCGGGATTCTTACAATGAGCAGTTCTTC
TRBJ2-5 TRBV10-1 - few CASSGPEGETQYF TGCGCCAGCAGTGGACCTGAGGGAGAGACCCAGTACTTC
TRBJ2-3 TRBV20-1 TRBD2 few CSARDGRGGDTQYF TGCAGTGCTAGAGATGGACGGGGGGGAGATACGCAGTATTTT
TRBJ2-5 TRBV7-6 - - CASSLVAEGETQYF TGTGCCAGCAGCTTAGTAGCGGAGGGAGAGACCCAGTACTTC
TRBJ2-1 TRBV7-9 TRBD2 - CASSLGGLASDEQFF TGTGCCAGCAGCTTAGGGGGACTAGCTAGCGATGAGCAGTTCTTC
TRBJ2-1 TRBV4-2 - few CASSQDTGSSHEQFF TGTGCCAGCAGCCAAGATACGGGGAGCAGCCATGAGCAGTTCTTC
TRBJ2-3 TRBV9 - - CRRRDPPDTQYF TGCCGACGTAGAGACCCTCCAGATACGCAGTATTTT
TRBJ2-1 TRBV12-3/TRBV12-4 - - CASHRERAGSYNEQFF TGTGCCTCACATCGGGAGCGGGCCGGGTCCTACAATGAGCAGTTCTTC
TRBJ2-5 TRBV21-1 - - CASREKRPQETQYF TGTGCCAGCAGGGAAAAGAGGCCGCAAGAGACCCAGTACTTC
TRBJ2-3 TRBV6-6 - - CASSFPGSDTQYF TGTGCCAGCAGTTTTCCCGGGTCAGATACGCAGTATTTT
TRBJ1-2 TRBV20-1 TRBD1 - CSAYRGYGYTF TGCAGTGCTTACAGGGGCTATGGCTACACCTTC
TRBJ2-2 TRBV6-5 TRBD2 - CASKPGGGTTGELFF TGTGCCAGCAAACCTGGCGGGGGGACCACCGGGGAGCTGTTTTTT
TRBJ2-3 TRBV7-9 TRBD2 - CASSLSFSGGTRTDTQYF TGTGCCAGCAGCTTATCGTTTAGCGGGGGAACCCGGACAGATACGCAGTATTTT
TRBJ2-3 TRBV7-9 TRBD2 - CASSLVSSGTDTQYF TGTGCCAGCAGCTTAGTGTCTAGCGGTACAGATACGCAGTATTTT
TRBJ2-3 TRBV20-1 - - CSACESATDTQYF TGCAGTGCTTGTGAGAGCGCCACAGATACGCAGTATTTT
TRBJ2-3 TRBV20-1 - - CSALVTDTQYF TGCAGTGCTCTGGTCACAGATACGCAGTATTTT
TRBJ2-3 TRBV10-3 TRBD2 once CAIRFPESSGQTDTQYF TGTGCCATCAGATTCCCGGAGTCTAGCGGACAAACAGATACGCAGTATTTT
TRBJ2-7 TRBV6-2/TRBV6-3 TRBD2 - CASSYYGLAGVYEQYF TGTGCCAGCAGTTATTACGGACTAGCGGGGGTATACGAGCAGTACTTC
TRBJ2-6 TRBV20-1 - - CSASAGANVLTF TGCAGTGCTAGTGCTGGGGCCAACGTCCTGACTTTC